These 4 T cell receptor beta chains came from one sample sequenced in a study of blood T cell repertoires in COVID-19. TCRdb's copy holds only in-frame clones and misses some; the assay was immunoSEQ multiplex PCR. The table lists 100,000 or so clones, approximately 86% of them singletons. The material sequenced was peripheral blood. These receptors all stem from a man in his sixties with acute or convalescent COVID-19.

The chain combines TRBV30 with TRBJ1-1; a weak D match, TRBD1 (5 bases). This CDR3 is 13 amino acids long. The V end was cut by 4 bases, the J end by 0 bases, with 9 bases between. Germline CDR1 and CDR2: GTSNPN and SVGIG (reference sequence). The CDR3 nucleotides read TGTGCCTGGACCCAGGGCCTGAACACTGAAGCTTTCTTT. Amino acids: CAWTQGLNTEAFF. The full variable domain, rest sourced from reference TRBV30 and TRBJ1-1, is SQTIHQWPATLVQPVGSPLSLECTVEGTSNPNLYWYRQAAGRGLQLLFYSVGIGQISSEVPQNLSASRPQDRQFILSSKKLLLSDSGFYLCAWTQGLNTEAFFGQGTRLTVV.

To note about this clone: The germline gene is not matched at one end of the junction; a read error may be the cause. The rearrangement joins TRBV19 to TRBJ1-5, with 8 bases identical to TRBD1. Germline assignment: CDR1 LNHDA and CDR2 SQIVND (reference sequence). The CDR3 is 15 residues long. CDR3 protein: CASSVDRGFNQPQHF. DNA of the CDR3: TGTGCCAGTAGTGTAGACAGGGGTTTCAATCAGCCCCAGCATTTT.

The V call is TRBV12-5, the J call TRBJ2-1; D is unclear. Per germline, CDR1 LGHNT and CDR2 FRNRAP. V was cut by 5 bases and J by 0 bases, with 23 bases left in between. The CDR3 runs 19 residues. The DNA of the CDR3 is TGTGCTAGTGGTCCAACCCCAGGTGGGCAGGCCACCTCCTACAATGAGCAGTTCTTC. Amino acids: CASGPTPGGQATSYNEQFF.

The V gene is TRBV15, the J gene TRBJ2-3; D gene uncertain. The CDR3 extends over 16 amino acids. CDR1 and CDR2 (germline): LNHNV, YYDKDF (reference sequence). The V and J ends lost 4 bases and 0 bases respectively, with 14 bases between them. CDR3 in DNA: TGTGCCACCAGCAATCGTACGCGGAGTAGCACAGATACGCAGTATTTT. As protein: CATSNRTRSSTDTQYF.